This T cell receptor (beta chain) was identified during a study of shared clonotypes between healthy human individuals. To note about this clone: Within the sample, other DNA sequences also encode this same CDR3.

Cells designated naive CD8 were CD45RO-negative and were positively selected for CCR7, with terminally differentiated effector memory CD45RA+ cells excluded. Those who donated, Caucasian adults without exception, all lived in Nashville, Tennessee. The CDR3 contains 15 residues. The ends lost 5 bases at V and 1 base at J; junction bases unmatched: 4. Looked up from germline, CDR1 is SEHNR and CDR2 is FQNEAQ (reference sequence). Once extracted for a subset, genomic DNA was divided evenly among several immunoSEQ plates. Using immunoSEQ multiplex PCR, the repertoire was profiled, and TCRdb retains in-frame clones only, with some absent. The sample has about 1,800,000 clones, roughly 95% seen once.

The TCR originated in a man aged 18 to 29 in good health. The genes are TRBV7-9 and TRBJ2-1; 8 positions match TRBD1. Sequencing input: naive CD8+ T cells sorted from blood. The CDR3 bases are TGTGCCAGCAGCCCCCGGGACAGGTCCTACAATGAGCAGTTCTTC. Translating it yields CASSPRDRSYNEQFF.